The clone carrying this T cell receptor (beta chain) was recorded a few times. No antigen is known for it. This entry is derived from a study of T cell repertoires in cytomegalovirus infection. Study-level findings and limits: Cumulative public TCR beta family frequency identified CMV carriers with the relevant HLA.

Germline V gene data show CDR1 as MDHEN and CDR2 as SYDVKM. V gave up 3 bases and J gave up 4 bases; unmatched junction bases: 8. The CDR3 totals 15 residues. Each CDR3 protein is one row after TCRdb ran MiXCR on the reads. The sample includes 60,000 to 85,000 distinct CDR3 sequences, about 23% of them seen just once. This rearrangement joins TRBV28 to TRBJ2-5, with 7 bases that match TRBD2. Sequenced: PBMCs, sequenced either directly or after in vitro stimulation (not recorded which). This receptor was identified in a human donor in good health (CMV status not recorded). Some clones in this sample may be carry-over from other donors' samples. The CDR3 loop is CASSFESWGGETQYF. CDR3 sequence (DNA): TGTGCCAGCAGTTTTGAGTCGTGGGGGGGAGAGACCCAGTACTTC.